This TCR beta chain was profiled in a study of blood T cell repertoires in COVID-19. For the study at large: Spain, Italy and the United States supplied samples that represented acute and convalescent COVID-19. Sources were T cells, B-cell-depleted T cells, or PBMCs; the material itself was cDNA or gDNA.

In the authors' workflow: Quantification of nucleated cells was approximated via reference gene primer amplification. TCRdb keeps only in-frame clones here, not all; method: immunoSEQ multiplex PCR. V, J and clone size derive from that table, while D and trimming were established from the DNA sequence. The table has about 100,000 clones, about 89% seen once; the top ten hold around 0.94%. The CDR3 is made up of 17 amino acids. The V gene's germline CDR1 is SGHTA and CDR2 FQGTGA. Trimming pared 2 bases from V and 5 bases from J, leaving 19 bases between. The material sequenced was peripheral blood. The chain employs TRBV7-3 and TRBJ2-1; tentatively, D is TRBD1 (6 bases). This TCR derives from a man aged 55 to 70 with acute or convalescent COVID-19. CDR3 nucleotide sequence: TGTGCCAGCAGCTTAGGGGGAGCGGCCTCAGGGGACAATGAGCAGTTCTTC. It translates to CASSLGGAASGDNEQFF.